The T cell receptor (beta chain) under discussion was sequenced for a study of T cells in Graves' hyperthyroidism and ophthalmopathy. Authors of the study amplified TCR beta CDR3 regions from RNA transcripts. In the first-round RT-PCR of the TCR CDR3, the HTBI primer set was used. TCRdb called the multiplex PCR reads again in MiXCR, with one record for every CDR3 protein. The sample consists of around 300,000 distinct CDR3 sequences, roughly 13% of them appearing once. The table lists this clonotype with many counts. Antigen: not known. Study-wide findings and caveats: Model predictions of ophthalmopathy came a median around 6.5 months before onset.

This CDR3 is 13 amino acids long. Trimming left V 3 bases short and J 7 bases short, with 10 bases between. From germline, CDR1 is KGHSH and CDR2 LQKENI. The material sequenced was blood. The chain couples TRBV18 to TRBJ2-1; D is undetermined. This clonotype originated in a woman aged 40 to 55 with Graves' hyperthyroidism. Written as DNA, the CDR3 is TGTGCCAGCTCACCCGGGCGAGTTAATGAGCAGTTCTTC. Translating gives CASSPGRVNEQFF.